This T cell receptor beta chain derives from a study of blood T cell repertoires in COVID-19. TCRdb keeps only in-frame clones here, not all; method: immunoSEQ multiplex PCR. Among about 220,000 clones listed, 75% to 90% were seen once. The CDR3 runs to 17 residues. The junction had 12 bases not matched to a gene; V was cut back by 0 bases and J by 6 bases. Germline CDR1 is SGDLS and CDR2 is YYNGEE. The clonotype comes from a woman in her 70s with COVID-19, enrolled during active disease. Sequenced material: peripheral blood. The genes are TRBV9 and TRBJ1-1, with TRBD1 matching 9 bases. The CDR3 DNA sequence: TGTGCCAGCAGCGTAGCGCTAACAGGGGGCGTAGGCGCTGAAGCTTTCTTT. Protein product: CASSVALTGGVGAEAFF.